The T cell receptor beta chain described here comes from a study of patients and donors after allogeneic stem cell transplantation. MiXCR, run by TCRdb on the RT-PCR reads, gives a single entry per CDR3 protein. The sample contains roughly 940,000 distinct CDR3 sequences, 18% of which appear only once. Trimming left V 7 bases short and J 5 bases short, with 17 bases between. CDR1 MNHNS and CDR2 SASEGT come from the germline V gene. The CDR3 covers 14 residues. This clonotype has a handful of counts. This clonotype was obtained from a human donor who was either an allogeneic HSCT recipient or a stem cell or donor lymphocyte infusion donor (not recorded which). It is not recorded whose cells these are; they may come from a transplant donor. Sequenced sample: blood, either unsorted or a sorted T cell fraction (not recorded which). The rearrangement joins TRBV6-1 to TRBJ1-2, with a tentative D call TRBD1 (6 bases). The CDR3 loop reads CASTGARGGYGYTF. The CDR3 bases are TGTGCCAGCACCGGGGCGAGAGGGGGTTATGGCTACACCTTC.